The T cell receptor (beta chain) under discussion was sequenced for a study of cytomegalovirus exposure and HLA in healthy donors (dated by TCRdb to between 2016 and 2019). Describing the broader study: According to an earlier analysis of 450 to 650 of the donors, some 180 million T cells yielded 95 million to 140 million unique TCR beta sequences and less than 300 Gb of sequence data. Both class I and class II loci were covered by HLA typing, at four-digit resolution. Among roughly 400 genotyped donors of the cohort, an average of about 240,000 unique TCR beta nucleotide sequences were sequenced per donor, roughly 20% of them non-productive. Of the 300 to 400 genotyped donors, 65% to 90% fell in the genetic ancestry cluster associated with self-reported Caucasian donors. An earlier analysis of around 540 of the donors applied high-throughput TCR beta sequencing to assess whether each TCR beta V gene segment acted as functional or pseudogenic. The number of typed donors differed by locus: about 629-640 for A, B, C, DRB1 and DQB1; 522 for DQA1; fewer than 610 for DPA1; and about 450 for DPB1. Roughly 5 DR-DQ haplotypes were handled as single units for association and clustering, since linkage in the cohort was strong. Along with the approximately 620-subject first cohort, a separate validation cohort of over a hundred different subjects was used. An early release that covered fewer than 750 HLA-typed donors contained approximately 300 gigabases of sequencing data and tens of millions of unique TCR sequences. The study was designed to test whether signatures of past pathogen exposure could be identified by cataloging public T cell receptors. The T cell repertoires of roughly 660 subjects were profiled by immunosequencing and related to cytomegalovirus serostatus. Donor age, sex, ethnicity and CMV serostatus were collected together with the repertoire data. To study patterns of TCR occurrence, a later analysis re-analyzed previously published TCR beta repertoires from under 750 donors and added high-resolution HLA genotyping. All discovery cohort repertoires had been generated on a single sequencing platform. The later analysis used no new phenotypic data to find candidate immune exposures, relying instead on TCR beta sequences and their occurrence across donors. The study combined high-throughput TCR immunosequencing, statistical association of individual TCRs with disease status, and machine learning to predict cytomegalovirus infection status. In a later genetic analysis, genome-wide SNP genotypes for about three fifths of the 666 donors were used, and that subset was treated as a discovery cohort.

The paper as a whole reports these results and caveats: Because the 87-base-pair reads could not distinguish some IMGT-functional V segments, including TRBV6-2 and TRBV6-3, those segments were excluded. A total of fewer than 200 TCR beta chains were listed by the study as associated with cytomegalovirus. While some public TCRs were present in many individuals, most TCR sequences turned up only very rarely across donors. According to a later analysis, most CMV-associated TCR beta chains appeared to be HLA-restricted, and the HLA associations seemed to be driven largely by CMV exposure. A further reported finding was that TCR beta sequences accurately predicted the HLA-A and HLA-B alleles for most subjects in the first cohort. The earlier analysis of about 600 of the donors excluded seventeen rarely observed V segments, including chromosome 9 orphons, because counts were too low. Correlated functional status among segregating V segments might reflect linkage disequilibrium, but an unknown experimental factor could not be ruled out. HLA typing was unavailable for some donors at each locus, so association tests used only the typed subset. In vitro tests confirmed that a few of the cytomegalovirus-associated TCR beta chains recognize cytomegalovirus antigens. Only TCR beta chains were sequenced in this cohort, and the absence of alpha or paired-chain data limited detectable features. A later analysis found that TCR association rates varied across HLA loci, with DRB1 alleles showing the most associated TCRs and HLA-C alleles the fewest. In a later analysis, HLA-associated TCR beta chains showed more clonal expansion and lower generation probabilities than non-associated chains that were equally common. The classifier was reported to diagnose cytomegalovirus status with high specificity and sensitivity in both the original cohort and the validation cohort. In an earlier analysis of about 600 of the donors, most TCR beta V segments appeared in productive rearrangements about 90% or about 30% of the time, broadly matching IMGT annotations. CMV serostatus was the only immune exposure information available for the cohort. Assigning TCR associations to individual alleles was difficult when HLA alleles, especially DR and DQ, strongly co-occurred. A group of highly shared sequence variants was considered likely to be a technical artifact of the sequencing pipeline. According to the authors, the approach could potentially be generalized to other disease states and immunological phenotypes. Roughly uniform sequencing depth across donors was assumed in presence/absence analyses, although this assumption may not hold. An association between a missense DCLRE1C variant and V-gene and J-gene trimming of TCR beta chains was found in a later genetic analysis and replicated in an independent cohort. A later analysis associated about 17,000 TCR beta sequences with specific HLA alleles at a false discovery rate of 0.05. According to a later analysis, parvovirus B19, influenza, CMV and Epstein-Barr virus appeared linked to several top co-occurrence clusters. According to a later genetic analysis, donors in an Asian-associated ancestry cluster had fewer N-insertions in productive TCRs than the roughly 670-donor mean.

The CDR3 sequence holds 14 residues, the cysteine and phenylalanine included. Only CDR3 DNA remains: 42 bases, in frame from the first base. CDR1 and CDR2 are read off the germline V gene as SGHRS and YFSETQ. Here V drops 3 bases and J drops 4 bases, and the junction holds 6 bases not matched to any gene. Library preparation employed the immunoSEQ multiplex PCR assay. For the multiplex PCR, a mixture combining 60 forward primers for TCR Vbeta segments and 13 reverse primers for TCR Jbeta segments was used. Amplification of the CDR3 region of rearranged TCR beta genes was performed with a multiplex PCR assay on genomic DNA. The amplified TCR beta libraries were sequenced on the Illumina HiSeq System as 87-base-pair reads. The study's own analysis went as follows. In a later analysis, approximately 74 million unique TCR beta chains were counted across the 500 to 700 repertoires, and around 10 million of these chains were shared by at least two donors. Raw reads were error-corrected and collapsed into unique sequences by a nearest-neighbor algorithm in which closely related sequences were merged to remove PCR and sequencing errors. V, D and J gene segments were assigned by aligning CDR3 sequences to IMGT reference sequences. Each retained sequence needed at least a six-nucleotide match to both a V gene segment and a J gene segment. A rearrangement was called productive if the CDR3 had no stop codons and remained in frame with V and J, and every other rearrangement was called non-productive. CDR3 was defined by IMGT convention, running from the second conserved V-encoded cysteine to the conserved J-encoded phenylalanine. The earlier analysis of approximately 590 of the donors excluded any sequence lacking an unambiguous match to a single V gene segment. An earlier analysis of several hundred of the donors called V segments functional above 56.7% productive rearrangements and segregating when the between-donor standard deviation exceeded 5%. A statistical classification framework was built for diagnosing cytomegalovirus status from the catalog of TCR beta chain sequences. In a later analysis, V and J genes were assigned by comparing TCR nucleotide sequences against IMGT/GENE-DB human TR gene sequences. In a later analysis, CDR3 sequences and most-parsimonious VDJ recombination scenarios were assigned using the TCRdist pipeline. In a later analysis, every TCR beta chain was defined by the combination of its CDR3 amino acid sequence and its V-gene family, and reads without a unique V-gene family were dropped. A later analysis removed roughly 590 highly shared, low-generation-probability nucleotide sequences to deal with suspected cross-contamination and a sequencing artifact. In a later analysis, a clonal expansion index for each public chain was calculated from normalized within-repertoire ranks of inferred template counts. A later analysis computed generation probabilities with a VDJ recombination model fitted to out-of-frame rearrangements, and checked the results against IGoR. Hypergeometric tests were used in a later analysis to score TCR-TCR, TCR-HLA and TCR-CMV co-occurrence, with a repertoire-size bias correction applied to the TCR pairs. False discovery rates were estimated in a later analysis by permuting HLA or CMV assignments 20 times. A later analysis grouped co-occurring TCRs with DBSCAN, adding TCRdist sequence similarity when clustering within HLA-allele-positive subsets. Co-occurrence clustering excluded repertoires with fewer than 30,000 or more than 120,000 public chains, plus five with anomalous nucleotide sharing. TCRdb retrieved this table from immuneACCESS and kept in-frame rearrangements only. Not all clones are present; in checked studies, unresolved V genes account for under half, and no reason is known for the remainder. Clonal size and the V and J genes are those of that table, whereas D and trimming came from the DNA. The table held for this sample gives just over 80,000 clones. The top ten hold about 1.1% of the sample.

The cohort comprised more than 550 healthy bone marrow donors. At the time of sampling, all cohort members were nominally healthy, though unrecorded immune exposures were likely present. The donor was CMV seronegative and was included in the group of over 300 seronegative cohort members. A peripheral blood sample was collected from each donor, and TCR beta sequencing was performed on peripheral blood mononuclear cells. The Qiagen DNeasy Blood Extraction Kit was used to extract genomic DNA from the blood cell samples. Worth noting for this clone: The target of this receptor is not known.

The chain joins TRBV5-1 to TRBJ2-7, and 8 bases in between align with TRBD1. The receptor was derived from a woman aged 30 to 39 in good health and CMV-seronegative. The sequencing sample was made of PBMCs. In nucleotides, the sequence is TGCGCCAGCAGCTGGACAGGACAGGGATACGAGCAGTACTTC. This gives the protein CASSWTGQGYEQYF.